This T cell receptor beta chain stems from a study of cytomegalovirus exposure and HLA in healthy donors. The PCR used 60 Vbeta and 13 Jbeta primers. The data were produced by immunoSEQ multiplex PCR, yet TCRdb's version contains in-frame clones alone and is incomplete. In the table there are about 120,000 clones, about three fifths of which are singletons. CDR1 is SGHNT, CDR2 YYREEE, per germline (reference sequence). V shed 2 bases and J shed 7 bases, with 4 bases lying between them. The CDR3 covers 11 residues. V and J are TRBV5-4 and TRBJ2-1; D remains unclear. The sequenced sample was PBMCs. This clonotype originated in a man between 40 and 49 years old in good health and CMV-seropositive. CDR3 sequence reads: CASSFSNEQFF. In DNA, the CDR3 is TGTGCCAGCAGCTTTTCTAATGAGCAGTTCTTC.